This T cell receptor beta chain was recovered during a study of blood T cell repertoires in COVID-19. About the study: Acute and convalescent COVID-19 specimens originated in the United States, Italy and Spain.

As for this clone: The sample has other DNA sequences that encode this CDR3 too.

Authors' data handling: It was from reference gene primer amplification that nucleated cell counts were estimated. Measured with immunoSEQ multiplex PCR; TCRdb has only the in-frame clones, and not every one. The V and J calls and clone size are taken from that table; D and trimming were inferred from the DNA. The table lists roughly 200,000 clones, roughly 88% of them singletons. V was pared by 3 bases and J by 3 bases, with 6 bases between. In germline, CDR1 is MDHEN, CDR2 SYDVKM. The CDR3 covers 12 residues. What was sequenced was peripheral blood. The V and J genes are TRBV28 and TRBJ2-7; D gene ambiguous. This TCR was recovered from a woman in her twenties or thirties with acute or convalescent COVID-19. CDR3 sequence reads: CASSLTGYEQYF. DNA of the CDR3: TGTGCCAGCAGTTTGACGGGCTACGAGCAGTACTTC.